These T cell receptor beta chains were read from a single sample in a study of early T cells in non-severe SARS-CoV-2 infection. TCRdb fed the 5' RACE reads into MiXCR, producing one record per CDR3 protein. This table holds some 61,000 distinct CDR3 sequences, less than 9.5% found once. The source material was whole blood, sampled at baseline. These receptors originate from an adult who was a healthcare worker with PCR-confirmed SARS-CoV-2 infection or an uninfected control (not recorded which). The CDR3 runs from the conserved cysteine through the conserved F or W.

V gene	J gene	CDR3 protein
TRBV28	TRBJ2-7	CASSLPGLPGDFEQYF
TRBV5-6	TRBJ2-7	CASSLDGGGAGWEQYF
TRBV7-9	TRBJ2-1	CASSRSGTSGSNEQFF
TRBV29-1	TRBJ2-7	CSGQGGTGTPPQYF
TRBV5-5	TRBJ2-6	CASSSFTGANVLTF
TRBV19	TRBJ2-7	CASSIRGQTYEQYF
TRBV6-1	TRBJ1-5	CASSTRQGDQPQHF
TRBV5-6	TRBJ2-2	CASSLRLAVTGELFF
TRBV4-1	TRBJ2-7	CASSPYPGFPAEQYF
TRBV27	TRBJ2-2	CASSLTSGGATTGELFF
TRBV18	TRBJ2-5	CASSLGDVETQYF
TRBV2	TRBJ1-4	CASRETALSNEKLFF
TRBV21-1	TRBJ2-6	CASSKEPPLGANVLTF
TRBV2	TRBJ1-1	CASSELRVGTEAFF
TRBV7-9	TRBJ2-3	CASSSRPDTDTQYF
TRBV5-1	TRBJ1-1	CASSSTGDTEAFF
TRBV20-1	TRBJ2-7	CSARDPTGVSYEQYF
TRBV3-1	TRBJ1-5	CASSRGTLYQPQHF
TRBV29-1	TRBJ2-7	CSVVKGTGGFYEQYF
TRBV5-1	TRBJ1-4	CASSPQGVKLFF
TRBV6-5	TRBJ2-7	CATSQWNEQYF
TRBV5-1	TRBJ1-6	CASSLGPDRNRYSPLHF
TRBV18	TRBJ2-1	CASSPGTGEQFF
TRBV7-9	TRBJ1-1	CASSPGQGKAFF
TRBV6-1	TRBJ1-1	CASSESRSGTTEAFF
TRBV5-1	TRBJ2-1	CASSLRLAGLLDEQFF
TRBV7-9	TRBJ2-5	CASSLDRRETQYF
TRBV6-1	TRBJ1-5	CASSSTSVRPQHF
TRBV2	TRBJ2-5	CASMGGGRQETQYF
TRBV7-6	TRBJ1-1	CASSSRTEMNTEAFF
TRBV7-9	TRBJ1-2	CASSYGTGGYGYTF